The entry that follows covers one TCR beta chain sequence. TCRdb re-called the 5' RACE reads and catalogs CDR3 proteins one per entry, DNA excluded. This listing includes fewer than 200,000 distinct CDR3 sequences. The data are from a study of monozygotic twins with inflammatory bowel disease. The specimen sequenced was blood. The source of this sequence is a human donor with ulcerative colitis or Crohn's disease, or a healthy co-twin of an affected twin (not recorded which).

CDR3 region: CASSQNTVQETQYF. The V gene is TRBV18, the J gene TRBJ2-5. CDR3 length equals 14 residues. Germline CDR1 is KGHSH and CDR2 is LQKENI.